The 8 T cell receptor beta chains in this list originate from one sample, sequenced in a study of cytomegalovirus exposure and HLA in healthy donors (dated by TCRdb to 2015 to 2018). The protocol used for the library was the immunoSEQ multiplex PCR assay. For the multiplex PCR, a mixture combining 60 forward primers for TCR Vbeta segments and 13 reverse primers for TCR Jbeta segments was used. Drawn from immuneACCESS, this table holds only the in-frame rearrangements with V and J called that TCRdb kept. Clones are partly lost; checked studies trace under half to an unresolved V gene and leave the rest unexplained. The sample has 150,000 to 200,000 clones on record, 60% to 85% of them singletons. The ten biggest clones cover approximately 3% of the sample. Sample: PBMCs. The receptors here all came from a woman aged 45-65 years in good health and CMV-seropositive.

This chain links TRBV19 with TRBJ1-2, with D hard to call. V was cut by 5 bases and J by 8 bases, with 15 bases left in between. The CDR3 has 13 residues. The germline gives CDR1 LNHDA, CDR2 SQIVND (reference sequence). The CDR3 is CASSALTSRGYTF. As DNA, the CDR3 is TGTGCCAGTAGTGCACTGACAAGTCGGGGCTACACCTTC.

V and J are TRBV5-6 and TRBJ2-7; the D is unclear. Germline CDR1 SGHDT, CDR2 YYEEEE. The CDR3 is made up of 17 amino acids. Trimming cost V 1 base and J 0 bases, with 17 bases left between them. In nucleotides, the CDR3 is TGTGCCAGCAGCTTGATGGTGCAGGCCCCGAGCTCCTACGAGCAGTACTTC. Its protein is CASSLMVQAPSSYEQYF.

The V and J genes are TRBV29-1 and TRBJ1-2; tentative D call: TRBD1 (6 bases). Trimming removed 0 bases from V and 3 bases from J, with 20 bases in between. In germline, CDR1 is SQVTM, CDR2 ANQGSEA. The CDR3 extends over 17 amino acids. The CDR3 region has the DNA TGCAGCGTTGAAGAGGGTCAGGACAGCAGCTTTCACTATGGCTACACCTTC. Translated, it gives CSVEEGQDSSFHYGYTF.

The chain employs TRBV11-2 and TRBJ2-5; 7 bases agree with TRBD1. Trimming at V came to 0 bases and at J to 5 bases, leaving 6 bases not matched to a gene. The length of the CDR3 is 15 residues. Germline values: CDR1 SGHAT, CDR2 FQNNGV. In DNA, the CDR3 is TGTGCCAGCAGCTTAGATAGGACAGGACGGGAGACCCAGTACTTC. As protein: CASSLDRTGRETQYF.

As for this clone: Other DNA sequences from this sample encode an identical CDR3 as well. The rearrangement uses TRBV5-1 and TRBJ1-1; D possibly corresponds to TRBD1 (5 bases). V lost 0 bases and J 0 bases, leaving 9 bases between the germline ends. Germline CDR1 and CDR2: SGHRS and YFSETQ. The CDR3 is 15 amino acids. The CDR3 coding sequence is TGCGCCAGCAGCTTGGGGCGGGGGATGAACACTGAAGCTTTCTTT. Its translation is CASSLGRGMNTEAFF.

This chain links TRBV7-2 with TRBJ2-1, with 9 bases identical to TRBD1. This CDR3 contains 16 residues. Germline CDR1 SGHTA, CDR2 FQGNSA. Losses at the gene ends were 6 bases for V and 3 bases for J; bases not matched to a gene: 9. Here the CDR3 reads CASRVAPGQGYNEQFF. The CDR3 DNA reads TGTGCCAGCAGAGTTGCTCCGGGACAGGGCTACAATGAGCAGTTCTTC.

The chain couples TRBV27 to TRBJ2-2; 7 bases agree with TRBD1. Looked up from germline, CDR1 is MNHEY and CDR2 is SMNVEV (reference sequence). The ends lost 5 bases at V and 0 bases at J; junction bases unmatched: 3. CDR3 length: 15 residues. DNA for the CDR3: TGTGCCAGCAGTCACAGGGGTTCGAACACCGGGGAGCTGTTTTTT. Protein product: CASSHRGSNTGELFF.

This sequence joins TRBV18 and TRBJ1-4; D gene uncertain. This CDR3 has 14 amino acids. CDR1 KGHSH and CDR2 LQKENI come from the germline V gene. Trimming left V 4 bases short and J 0 bases short, with 6 bases between. This chain's CDR3 is CASSLSATNEKLFF. The CDR3 coding sequence is TGTGCCAGCTCACTGTCTGCAACTAATGAAAAACTGTTTTTT.